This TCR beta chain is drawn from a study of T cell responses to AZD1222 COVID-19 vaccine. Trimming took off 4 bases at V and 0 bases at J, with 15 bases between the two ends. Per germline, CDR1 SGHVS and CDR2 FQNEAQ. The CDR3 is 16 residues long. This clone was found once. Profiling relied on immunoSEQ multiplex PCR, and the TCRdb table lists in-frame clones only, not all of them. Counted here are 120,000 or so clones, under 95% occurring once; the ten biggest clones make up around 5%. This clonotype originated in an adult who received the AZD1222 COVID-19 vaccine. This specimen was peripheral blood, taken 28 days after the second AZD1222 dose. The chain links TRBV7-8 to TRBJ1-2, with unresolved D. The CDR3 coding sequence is TGTGCCAGCAGCTCTTCAAACAAGCCTTCTAACTATGGCTACACCTTC. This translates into CASSSSNKPSNYGYTF.